This T cell receptor beta chain stems from a study of blood T cell repertoires in COVID-19. The method was immunoSEQ multiplex PCR; TCRdb's version includes in-frame clones alone and lacks a portion of them. Here the sample spans about 300,000 clones, approximately 89% being singletons. Germline CDR1 SGHVS, CDR2 FQNEAQ. This CDR3 contains 15 residues. Germline trimming cut 0 bases from V and 8 bases from J; bases unmatched to any gene: 4. The source material was peripheral blood. The rearrangement joins TRBV7-8 to TRBJ1-4, with TRBD1 matching 9 bases. The TCR was taken from a woman in her 30s with COVID-19, enrolled during active disease. The chain's CDR3 is CASSLAGTGREKLFF. CDR3 bases: TGTGCCAGCAGCTTAGCCGGGACAGGGAGAGAAAAACTGTTTTTT.